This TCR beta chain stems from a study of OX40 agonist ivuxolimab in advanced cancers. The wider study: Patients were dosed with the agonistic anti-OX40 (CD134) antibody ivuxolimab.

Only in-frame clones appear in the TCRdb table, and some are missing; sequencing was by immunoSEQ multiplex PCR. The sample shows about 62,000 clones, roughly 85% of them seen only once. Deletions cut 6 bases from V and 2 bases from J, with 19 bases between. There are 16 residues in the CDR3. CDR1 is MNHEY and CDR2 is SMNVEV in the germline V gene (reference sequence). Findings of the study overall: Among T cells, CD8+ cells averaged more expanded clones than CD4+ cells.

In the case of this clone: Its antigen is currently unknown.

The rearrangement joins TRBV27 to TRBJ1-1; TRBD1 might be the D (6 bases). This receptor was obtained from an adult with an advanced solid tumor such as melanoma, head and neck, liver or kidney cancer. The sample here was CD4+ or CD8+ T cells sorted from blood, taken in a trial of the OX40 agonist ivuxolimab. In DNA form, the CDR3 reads TGTGCCAGCAGCTCACATACACAGGGAGTAAACACTGAAGCTTTCTTT. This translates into CASSSHTQGVNTEAFF.